A selection of T cell receptor beta chains follows, all from one sample in a study of blood T cell repertoires in COVID-19. Repertoires were generated with immunoSEQ multiplex PCR, while TCRdb's copy carries only in-frame clones and drops some. Of some 60,000 clones detected, 82% appear once; the ten largest clones hold roughly 12%. What was sequenced was peripheral blood. The receptors here all came from a human donor in a cohort sampled during active COVID-19. Each CDR3 is given without its conserved first and last residue.

CDR3 protein | V gene
AGTEWGGEAF | TRBV30
ASSDPGAGELF | TRBV2
ASSQEGGNSRETQY | TRBV3-1/TRBV3-2
ASSRGQGPDTGELF | TRBV7-9
ASSPGTGGVSEKLF | TRBV3-1/TRBV3-2
ASRPGRAKDNEQF | TRBV2
ASSGLGAQDTQY | TRBV5-6
ASSSQGTGNSPLH | TRBV5-6
ASSLGVRGYT | TRBV7-2
ATRGQSFNEKLF | TRBV15
ASSVEGGGPREQY | TRBV9
ASSRGGDTEAF | TRBV3-1/TRBV3-2
ATSQKTGAPYEQY | TRBV15
ASSLERVILYGYT | TRBV5-4
ASRSLAGDITDTQY | TRBV7-6
ASSLRFGYT | TRBV5-6
ASSSPRGTEAF | TRBV3-1/TRBV3-2
ASSSFGTGRETQY | TRBV11-1
ASIRGTEAF | TRBV10-2
ASSQDNVGPSGGLWELF | TRBV4-2
ASSAMGGDTIY | TRBV9
ASSYMQGAGQPQH | TRBV6-5
AIGGTPSSYNEQF | TRBV10-3
ASSPMTPGGIKIGELF | TRBV5-1
ASSLDSYTYNEQF | TRBV5-1
ASSQGLAADTQY | TRBV19
ASSQAGTGLQETQY | TRBV3-1/TRBV3-2
ATTGNTEAF | TRBV25-1
ASSLGGGFYNEQF | TRBV5-1
ASSRGDRGTDTQY | TRBV5-5
ASSVQGTNSPLH | TRBV5-1
ASRKRQGAVTGELF | TRBV5-4
ASSYRGPGGTEAF | TRBV11-1
ASKKGVITEAF | TRBV7-8
AGTGGAGELF | TRBV2
ASSSEAGVKEKLF | TRBV5-4
ASSLNMGSVYEQY | TRBV4-2
ASSPRQGAVAGELF | TRBV5-4
ASRATTGGIQPQH | TRBV28
ASSLLAVYNEQF | TRBV7-9
ASSFGGASPTGELF | TRBV5-4
ASSLALAGVNEQF | TRBV5-1
AISGQGGTGELF | TRBV10-3
ASSIGGDLNTEAF | TRBV19
ASSPTGFGNTIY | TRBV5-1
ASSFEYRTAYEQY | TRBV6-5
ASSQVLPGQTIATNEKLF | TRBV14
SVGRGLYEQY | TRBV29-1
ASSLAGQGAKGTQY | TRBV28
ASSWSVGQFYGYT | TRBV6-2/TRBV6-3
ASSDALSDPSPMNTEAF | TRBV2
ASRKSGSTETQY | TRBV28
ASSPRTVLGNQPQH | TRBV28
AWRVPGMRNTIY | TRBV30